This TCR beta chain was recovered during a study of cytomegalovirus exposure and HLA in healthy donors. Study information: An analysis done earlier identified more than 100 million unique TCR beta sequences from about 180 million T cells.

Details on this clone: What it binds is not known.

PCR used 60 Vbeta primers and 13 Jbeta primers. The protocol was immunoSEQ multiplex PCR, while the TCRdb copy is restricted to in-frame clones and leaves out a portion. The sample lists tens of thousands of clones; 50% to 80% were seen once. Study results and limitations: For TCR beta chains, V- and J-gene trimming was later linked to a missense DCLRE1C variant. In vitro data verified a few CMV-associated chains as specific for CMV antigens. Rare TCR sequences dominated, though some public TCRs recurred in many donors.

The source of this sequence is a man aged 25-45 years in good health and CMV-seronegative. Specimen: PBMCs.

The CDR3 is CASLENTIYF. In DNA, the CDR3 is TGTGCCAGCTTAGAAAACACCATATATTTT. The chain links TRBV7-6 to TRBJ1-3; D is uncertain. Looked up from germline, CDR1 is SGHVS and CDR2 is FNYEAQ. The CDR3 has 10 amino acids. V lost 8 bases, J lost 6 bases, and 5 bases lay in between.